This entry features one T cell receptor beta chain sequence. The participants were between about 18 and 90 years old and came from about two dozen US areas. Participants were placed into cohorts based on the clinical history they reported. The authors' processing: Amplification from reference gene primers served as the basis for estimated nucleated cell counts. Here immunoSEQ multiplex PCR was the method, and the copy in TCRdb shows in-frame clones only, minus some. That table furnishes V, J and clone size, whereas the DNA furnished D and trimming. The sample shows fewer than 200,000 clones, about 80% of them seen only once. The length of the CDR3 is 16 residues. In germline, CDR1 is SEHNR, CDR2 FQNEAQ (reference sequence). The V segment lost 4 bases and the J segment 0 bases; nucleotides outside the gene matches: 9. The data derive from a study of blood T cell repertoires in COVID-19. Study details: Researchers got acute and convalescent COVID-19 samples from the United States, Italy and Spain.

This sequence joins TRBV7-9 and TRBJ2-7, with 7 bases aligning to TRBD1. This receptor was taken from an older woman with acute COVID-19. Material for sequencing was PBMCs or T cells enriched from blood (not recorded which). The CDR3 DNA sequence: TGTGCCAGCAGCTCGCACAGGACAGGCGCCTCCTACGAGCAGTACTTC. It encodes CASSSHRTGASYEQYF.